The T cell receptor (beta chain) described here comes from a study of T cells after yellow fever vaccination. TCRdb itself ran the 5' RACE reads through MiXCR, one entry per CDR3 protein. The table has about 340,000 distinct CDR3 sequences, 3.5% to 4.5% seen once. The CDR3 covers 16 residues. The germline V gene has CDR1 SGHVS and CDR2 FQNEAQ. V lost 6 bases, J lost 2 bases, and 8 bases stayed unmatched. This clonotype has a handful of counts. The specimen was PBMCs, collected 5 days after the yellow fever booster vaccination. The clonotype comes from a man younger than 35 who received the YFV17D yellow fever vaccine. The chain is built from TRBV7-8 and TRBJ1-5, with 9 bases aligning to TRBD1. CDR3 bases: TGTGCCAGCAGTTTCAGGCGGACAGGGGGCAATCAGCCCCAGCATTTT. Translating it yields CASSFRRTGGNQPQHF. The complete variable domain, with remaining parts taken from reference TRBV7-8 and TRBJ1-5, reads GAGVSQSPRYKVAKRGQDVALRCDPISGHVSLFWYQQALGQGPEFLTYFQNEAQLDKSGLPSDRFFAERPEGSVSTLKIQRTQQEDSAVYLCASSFRRTGGNQPQHFGDGTRLSIL.